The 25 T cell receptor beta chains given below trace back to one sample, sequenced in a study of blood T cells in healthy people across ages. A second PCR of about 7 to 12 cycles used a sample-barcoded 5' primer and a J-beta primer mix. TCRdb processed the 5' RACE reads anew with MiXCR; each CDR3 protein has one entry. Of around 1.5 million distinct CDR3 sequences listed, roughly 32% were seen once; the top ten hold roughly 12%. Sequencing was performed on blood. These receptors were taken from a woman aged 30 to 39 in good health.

CDR3 DNA sequence: TGTGCCAGCAGTTTGGCAGCCAGCTGGATTGGATACGAGCAGTACTTC. It encodes CASSLAASWIGYEQYF. The chain recombines TRBV28 with TRBJ2-7, with no clear D. Germline V gene sequence: CDR1 MDHEN, CDR2 SYDVKM. Trimming cost V 3 bases and J 4 bases, with 19 bases left between them. The CDR3 extends over 16 amino acids. Supplemented by reference TRBV28 and TRBJ2-7, the full variable domain reads DVKVTQSSRYLVKRTGEKVFLECVQDMDHENMFWYRQDPGLGLRLIYFSYDVKMKEKGDIPEGYSVSREKKERFSLILESASTNQTSMYLCASSLAASWIGYEQYFGPGTRLTVT.

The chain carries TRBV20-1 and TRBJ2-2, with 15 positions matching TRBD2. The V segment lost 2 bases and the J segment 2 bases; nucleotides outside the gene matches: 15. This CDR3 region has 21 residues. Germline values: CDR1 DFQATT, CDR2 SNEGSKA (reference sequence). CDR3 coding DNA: TGCAGTGCTAGACTCCTTCCGGGACTAGCGGGGGGAGGGCTCAACACCGGGGAGCTGTTTTTT. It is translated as CSARLLPGLAGGGLNTGELFF.

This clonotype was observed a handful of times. Here the CDR3 reads CASSQASGLVLVDEQFF. CDR3 bases: TGCGCCAGCAGCCAAGCTTCGGGACTAGTCTTGGTCGATGAGCAGTTCTTC. The rearrangement joins TRBV4-1 to TRBJ2-1, with 8 bases matching TRBD2. The V gene end was trimmed by 1 base and the J gene end by 8 bases; junction bases not matched to a gene: 13. Germline V gives CDR1 MGHRA, CDR2 YSYEKL. The CDR3 sequence is 17 residues long.

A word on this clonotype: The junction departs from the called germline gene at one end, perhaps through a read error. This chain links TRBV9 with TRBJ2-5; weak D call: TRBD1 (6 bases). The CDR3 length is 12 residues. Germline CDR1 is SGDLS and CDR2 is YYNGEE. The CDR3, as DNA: TGTACCAGCAGCGCGGACAGTGGGACCCAGTACTTC. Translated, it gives CTSSADSGTQYF. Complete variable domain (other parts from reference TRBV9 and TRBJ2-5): DSGVTQTPKHLITATGQRVTLRCSPRSGDLSVYWYQQSLDQGLQFLIQYYNGEERAKGNILERFSAQQFPDLHSELNLSSLELGDSALYFCTSSADSGTQYFGPGTRLLVL.

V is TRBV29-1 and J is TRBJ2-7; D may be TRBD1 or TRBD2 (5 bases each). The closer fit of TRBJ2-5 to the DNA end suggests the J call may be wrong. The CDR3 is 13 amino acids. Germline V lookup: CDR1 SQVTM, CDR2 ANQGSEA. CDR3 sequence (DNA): TGCAGCGTCATCCACGGGACCCCGGCGACCCAGTACTTC. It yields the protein CSVIHGTPATQYF.

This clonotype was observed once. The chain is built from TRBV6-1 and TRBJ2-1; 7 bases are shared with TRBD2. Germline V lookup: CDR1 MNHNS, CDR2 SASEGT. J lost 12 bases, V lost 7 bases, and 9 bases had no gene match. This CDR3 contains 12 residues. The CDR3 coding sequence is TGTGCCAGCAACGACGGACTAGATTGGCAGTTCTTC. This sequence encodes CASNDGLDWQFF.

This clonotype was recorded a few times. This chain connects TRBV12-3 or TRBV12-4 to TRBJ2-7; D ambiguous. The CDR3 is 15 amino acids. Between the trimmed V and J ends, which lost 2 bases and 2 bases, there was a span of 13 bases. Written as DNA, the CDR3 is TGTGCCAGCAGTTTAAAGGCACAACCACCCTACGAGCAGTACTTC. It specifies CASSLKAQPPYEQYF.

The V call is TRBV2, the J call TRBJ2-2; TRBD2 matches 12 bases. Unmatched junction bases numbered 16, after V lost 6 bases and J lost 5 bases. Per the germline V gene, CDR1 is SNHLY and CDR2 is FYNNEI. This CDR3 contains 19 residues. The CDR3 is CASSPLAGGAAKRTGELFF. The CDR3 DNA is TGTGCCAGCAGCCCCCTAGCGGGAGGGGCGGCCAAGCGGACCGGGGAGCTGTTTTTT.

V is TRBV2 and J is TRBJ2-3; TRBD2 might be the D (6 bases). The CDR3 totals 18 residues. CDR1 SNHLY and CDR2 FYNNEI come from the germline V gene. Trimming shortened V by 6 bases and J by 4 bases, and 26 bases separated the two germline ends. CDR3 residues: CASSELHWISGVPDTQYF. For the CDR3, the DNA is TGTGCCAGCAGCGAACTCCATTGGATTAGCGGTGTCCCAGATACGCAGTATTTT.

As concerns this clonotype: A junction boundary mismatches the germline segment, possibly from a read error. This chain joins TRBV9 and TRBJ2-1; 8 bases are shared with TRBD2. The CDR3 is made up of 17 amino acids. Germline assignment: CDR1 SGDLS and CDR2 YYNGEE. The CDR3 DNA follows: TGTGCCAGCAGCGTAGCTACAGCGGGAGCTTCCTACAATGGGCAGTTCTTC. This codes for CASSVATAGASYNGQFF.

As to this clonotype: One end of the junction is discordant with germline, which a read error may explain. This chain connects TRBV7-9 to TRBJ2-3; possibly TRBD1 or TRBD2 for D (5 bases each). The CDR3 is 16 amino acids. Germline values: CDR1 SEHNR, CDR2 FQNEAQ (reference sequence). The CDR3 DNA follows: TGTGCCGGCAGCTCCCTCGGGGCCCCTGGTGCAGATACGCAGTATTTT. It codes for CAGSSLGAPGADTQYF.

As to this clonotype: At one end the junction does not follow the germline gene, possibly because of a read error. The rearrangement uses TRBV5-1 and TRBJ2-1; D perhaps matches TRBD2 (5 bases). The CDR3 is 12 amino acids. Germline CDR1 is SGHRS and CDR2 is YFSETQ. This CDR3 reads CAGSGVYNEQFF. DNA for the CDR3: TGCGCCGGCAGCGGAGTATACAATGAGCAGTTCTTC.

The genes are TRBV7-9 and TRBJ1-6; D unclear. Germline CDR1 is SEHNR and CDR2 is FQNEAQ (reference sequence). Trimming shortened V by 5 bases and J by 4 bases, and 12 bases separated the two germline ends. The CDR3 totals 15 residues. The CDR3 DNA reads TGTGCCAGCAGCCCCGGGCAGACATATAATTCACCCCTCCACTTT. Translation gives CASSPGQTYNSPLHF.

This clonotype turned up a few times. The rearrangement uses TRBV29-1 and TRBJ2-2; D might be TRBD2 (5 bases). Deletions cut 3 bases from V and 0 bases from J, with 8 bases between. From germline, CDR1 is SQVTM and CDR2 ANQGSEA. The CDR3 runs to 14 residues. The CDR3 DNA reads TGCAGCGTTGATCCGGGGTCGAACACCGGGGAGCTGTTTTTT. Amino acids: CSVDPGSNTGELFF.

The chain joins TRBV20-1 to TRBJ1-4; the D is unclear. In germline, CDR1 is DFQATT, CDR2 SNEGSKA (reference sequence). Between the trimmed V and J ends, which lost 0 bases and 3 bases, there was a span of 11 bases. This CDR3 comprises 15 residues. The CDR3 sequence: CSARDEQNANEKLFF. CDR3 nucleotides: TGCAGTGCTAGAGACGAACAGAACGCTAATGAAAAACTGTTTTTT.

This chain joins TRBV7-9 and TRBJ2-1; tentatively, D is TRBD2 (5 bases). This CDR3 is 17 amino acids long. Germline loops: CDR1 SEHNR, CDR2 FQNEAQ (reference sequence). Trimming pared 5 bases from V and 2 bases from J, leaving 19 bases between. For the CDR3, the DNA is TGTGCCAGCAGCCCCCCCCCAGAGCGGAGTCCCTACAATGAGCAGTTCTTC. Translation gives CASSPPPERSPYNEQFF.

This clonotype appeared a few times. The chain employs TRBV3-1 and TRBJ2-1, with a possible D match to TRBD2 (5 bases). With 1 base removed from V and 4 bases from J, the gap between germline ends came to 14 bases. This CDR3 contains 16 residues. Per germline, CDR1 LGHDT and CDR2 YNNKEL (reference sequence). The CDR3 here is CASSQVMTGRYNEQFF. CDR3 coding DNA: TGTGCCAGCAGCCAAGTAATGACGGGGAGATACAATGAGCAGTTCTTC.

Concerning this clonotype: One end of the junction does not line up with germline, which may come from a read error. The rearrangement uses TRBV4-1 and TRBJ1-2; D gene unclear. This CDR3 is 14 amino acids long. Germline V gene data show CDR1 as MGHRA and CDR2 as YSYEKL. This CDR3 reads CASNQGSGKEAYTF. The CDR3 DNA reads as TGCGCCAGCAACCAAGGTTCGGGCAAGGAGGCATACACCTTC.

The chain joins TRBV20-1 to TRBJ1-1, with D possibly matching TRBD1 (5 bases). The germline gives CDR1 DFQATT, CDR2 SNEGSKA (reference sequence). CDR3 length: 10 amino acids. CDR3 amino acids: CRGKGTEAFF. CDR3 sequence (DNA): TGCAGGGGCAAGGGGACTGAAGCTTTCTTT.

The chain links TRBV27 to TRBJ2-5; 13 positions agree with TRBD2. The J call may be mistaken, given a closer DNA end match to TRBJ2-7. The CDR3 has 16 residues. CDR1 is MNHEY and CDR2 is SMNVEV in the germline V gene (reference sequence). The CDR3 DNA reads TGTGCCAGCAGCGGGACTAGCGGGATAGTGGGACACGAGCAGTACTTC. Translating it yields CASSGTSGIVGHEQYF.

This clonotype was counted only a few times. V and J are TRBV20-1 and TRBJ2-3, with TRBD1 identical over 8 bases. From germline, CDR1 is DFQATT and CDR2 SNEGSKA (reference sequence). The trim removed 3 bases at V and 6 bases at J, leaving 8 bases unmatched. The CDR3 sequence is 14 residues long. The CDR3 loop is CSARPTGGVDTQYF. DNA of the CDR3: TGCAGTGCTAGGCCTACAGGGGGAGTGGATACGCAGTATTTT.

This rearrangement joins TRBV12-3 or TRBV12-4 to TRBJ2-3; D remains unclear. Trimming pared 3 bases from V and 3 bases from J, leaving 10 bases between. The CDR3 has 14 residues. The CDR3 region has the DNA TGTGCCAGCAGTTTCACCGCCACAACAGATACGCAGTATTTT. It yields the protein CASSFTATTDTQYF.

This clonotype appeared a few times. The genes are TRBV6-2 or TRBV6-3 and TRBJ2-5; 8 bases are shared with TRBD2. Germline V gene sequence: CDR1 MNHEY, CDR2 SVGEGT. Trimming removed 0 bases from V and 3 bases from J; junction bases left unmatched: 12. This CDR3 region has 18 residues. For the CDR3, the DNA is TGTGCCAGCAGTTACTCGATACAACTAGCGGAGAGTAAAGAGACCCAGTACTTC. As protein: CASSYSIQLAESKETQYF.

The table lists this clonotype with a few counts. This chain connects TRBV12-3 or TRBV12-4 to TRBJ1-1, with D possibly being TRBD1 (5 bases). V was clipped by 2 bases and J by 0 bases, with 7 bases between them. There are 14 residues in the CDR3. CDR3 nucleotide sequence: TGTGCCAGCAGTTTAATGGGGCTGAACACTGAAGCTTTCTTT. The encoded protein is CASSLMGLNTEAFF.

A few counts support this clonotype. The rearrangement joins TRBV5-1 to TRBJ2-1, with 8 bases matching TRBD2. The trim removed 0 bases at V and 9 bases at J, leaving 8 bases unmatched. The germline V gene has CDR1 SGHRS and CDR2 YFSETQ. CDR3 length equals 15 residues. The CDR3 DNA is TGCGCCAGCAGCTTGGCCCCGGGACTAGGGGGTGAGCAGTTCTTC. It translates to CASSLAPGLGGEQFF.